The clone carrying this T cell receptor (beta chain) was seen a few times. One entry per CDR3 protein, called by TCRdb with MiXCR from the RT-PCR reads. The table records almost 700,000 distinct CDR3 sequences, over 12% of them present only once. The receptor was isolated from a female donor in good health, serving as a healthy control. Sample: memory CD4+ T cells from blood.

The DNA for the CDR3 is TGCGCCAGCAGCCAAATTCGGGCGATGAACATGAACACTGAAGCTTTCTTT. Its translation: CASSQIRAMNMNTEAFF. The chain has TRBV4-3 and TRBJ1-1; D is unclear. V lost 2 bases, J lost 0 bases, and 16 bases lay in between. This CDR3 comprises 17 residues. Germline loops: CDR1 LGHNA, CDR2 YSLEER.